This TCR beta chain stems from a study of identical twins. TCRdb analysed the 5' RACE reads with MiXCR anew, one entry per CDR3 protein. The data show about 460,000 distinct CDR3 sequences, with approximately 14% seen just once and about 0.54% held by the top ten. Among all donors, each was a healthy Caucasian. V dropped 5 bases and J dropped 10; count of bases not matched to a gene: 15. CDR3 length: 16 amino acids. In addition, the sample was reused for a study of yellow fever vaccine responses in identical twins. This second report adds: In identical twins, vaccine T cell responses appeared partly shared and partly individual.

This TCR came from a woman under 30 in good health. This sequence joins TRBV12-3 or TRBV12-4 and TRBJ1-1; 11 bases are shared with TRBD1. Sequencing used CD4+ T cells sorted from blood. The chain's CDR3 is CASSDWAAGGQGVAFF. The CDR3 DNA reads as TGTGCCAGCAGTGACTGGGCGGCGGGGGGACAGGGGGTAGCTTTCTTT.